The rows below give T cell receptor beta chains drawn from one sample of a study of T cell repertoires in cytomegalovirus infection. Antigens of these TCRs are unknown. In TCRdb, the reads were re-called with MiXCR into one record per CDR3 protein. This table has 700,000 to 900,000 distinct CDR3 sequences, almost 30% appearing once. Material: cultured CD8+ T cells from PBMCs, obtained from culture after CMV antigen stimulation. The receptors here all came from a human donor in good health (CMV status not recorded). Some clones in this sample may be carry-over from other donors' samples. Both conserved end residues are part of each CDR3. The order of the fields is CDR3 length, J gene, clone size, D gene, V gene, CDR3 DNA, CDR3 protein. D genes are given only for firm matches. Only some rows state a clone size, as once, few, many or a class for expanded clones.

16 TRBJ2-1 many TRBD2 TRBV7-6 TGTGCCAGCAGCTTAGCGGGGACTAGCGCCTACAATGAGCAGTTCTTC CASSLAGTSAYNEQFF
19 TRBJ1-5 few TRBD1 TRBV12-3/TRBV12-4 TGTGCCAGCAGCTATAGAAACCGGGACAGACGGAAGGACGATCAGCCCCAGCATTTT CASSYRNRDRRKDDQPQHF
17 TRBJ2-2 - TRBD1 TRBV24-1 TGTGCCACCAGTGATCCTCGGGACAGCGGAAACACCGGGGAGCTGTTTTTT CATSDPRDSGNTGELFF
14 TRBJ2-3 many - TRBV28 TGTGCCACCTCGAGAGGGGGACCCACAGATACGCAGTATTTT CATSRGGPTDTQYF
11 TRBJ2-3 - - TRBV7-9 TGTGCCAGCAGCAACCGAGATACGCAGTATTTT CASSNRDTQYF
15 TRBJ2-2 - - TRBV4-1 TGCGCCAGCAGCCAGTCGGGGGACTGGACCGGGGAGCTGTTTTTT CASSQSGDWTGELFF
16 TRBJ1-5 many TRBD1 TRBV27 TGTGCCAGCAGTCCGCTAACAGGGGGACGAAATCAGCCCCAGCATTTT CASSPLTGGRNQPQHF
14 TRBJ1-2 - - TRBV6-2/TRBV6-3 TGTGCCAGCAGCTCTTCCAATATGGGCTATGGCTACACCTTC CASSSSNMGYGYTF
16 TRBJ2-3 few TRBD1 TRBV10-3 TGTGCCATCAGCTATAAGGGACAGGGGGAAAGAGATACGCAGTATTTT CAISYKGQGERDTQYF
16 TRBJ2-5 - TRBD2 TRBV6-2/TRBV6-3 TGTGCCAGCAGGGGACTAGCGGGGGGGATTAAAGAGACCCAGTACTTC CASRGLAGGIKETQYF
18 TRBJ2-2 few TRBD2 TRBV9 TGTGCCAGCAGCGGGATGACTAGCGGGGGGATGAACACCGGGGAGCTGTTTTTT CASSGMTSGGMNTGELFF
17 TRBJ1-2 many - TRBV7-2 TGTGCCAGCAGCGACATCTTAAAGCCCCTCTCAAACTATGGCTACACCTTC CASSDILKPLSNYGYTF
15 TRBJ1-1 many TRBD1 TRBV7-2 TGTGCCAGCAGCTTACGAGGACAGGGGACCACTGAAGCTTTCTTT CASSLRGQGTTEAFF
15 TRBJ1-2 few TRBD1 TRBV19 TGTGCCAGTAGTATTCCGCCGGGACAGCGTTATGGCTACACCTTC CASSIPPGQRYGYTF
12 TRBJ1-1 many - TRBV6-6 TGTGCCAGCAGTTACGGGGAGACTGAAGCTTTCTTT CASSYGETEAFF
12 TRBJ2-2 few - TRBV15 TGTGCCACCCAGCCAGTATCCGGGGAGCTGTTTTTT CATQPVSGELFF
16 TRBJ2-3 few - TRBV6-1 TGTGCCAGCAGCTACCTGAAACGGGACAACACAGATACGCAGTATTTT CASSYLKRDNTDTQYF
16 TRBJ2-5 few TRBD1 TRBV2 TGTGCCAGCAGTGTGCTCACTGGACAGGGCCAAGAGACCCAGTACTTC CASSVLTGQGQETQYF